The subject of this entry is one T cell receptor (beta chain). This clonotype was counted ten times or more. The specificity of this receptor is unknown. Base qualities are not provided; no much larger clone lies one nucleotide away. This sample was taken from a study of Graves' ophthalmopathy and Graves' hyperthyroidism (dated by TCRdb to the late 2010s). About the investigation overall: Peripheral blood was collected at initial diagnosis, before any treatment. The independent validation cohort included around 19 hyperthyroidism patients plus 17 patients who later progressed from hyperthyroidism to ophthalmopathy. The roughly 100 discovery patients were randomly divided into training and test sets at a 7:3 ratio. The study used signatures of the TCR beta repertoire to tell Graves' ophthalmopathy apart from Graves' hyperthyroidism and to predict which patients would progress to ophthalmopathy. To explore V-J signatures that distinguish ophthalmopathy from hyperthyroidism, a discovery set of about a hundred patients was enrolled, made up of 43 with ophthalmopathy and around 57 with stable hyperthyroidism. In total, 135 blood samples were TCR-sequenced: 43 ophthalmopathy, under 85 hyperthyroidism and about 17 hyperthyroidism-to-ophthalmopathy patients. Once sampling was done, hyperthyroidism patients were given methimazole at a starting dose of 30 mg daily, while ophthalmopathy patients were given high-dose intravenous methylprednisolone. In over 5 hyperthyroidism patients, the T-cell repertoire of thyroid tissue was compared with the T-cell repertoire of blood. What the research found in general, with its limitations: In cross-validation, the 13-signature model distinguished ophthalmopathy from stable hyperthyroidism with approximately 85% sensitivity and roughly 81% specificity, and in the test set the corresponding values were approximately 80% and 75%. In validation, the model predicted ophthalmopathy progression with about 70% sensitivity and 72% to 80% specificity; 12 predicted patients were CT-confirmed with GO in a median of approximately six months. Sample size was not statistically predetermined, and group allocation was not concealed from the investigators. Most expanded thyroid clonotypes with frequency above 0.001 were also detected in blood, suggesting blood repertoires may reflect the thyroid immune response.

Based on the germline V gene, the CDR1 and CDR2 sequences are MNHNS and SASEGT. Trimming takes 8 bases from V and 5 bases from J, and the germline ends sit 15 bases apart. The CDR3 numbers 13 residues from cysteine through phenylalanine. Solely the CDR3 DNA is kept, with 39 bases framed from the first base. Hyperthyroidism was defined as stable when no progression to ophthalmopathy occurred within 18 months of follow-up. Hyperthyroidism patients were newly diagnosed, with disease duration under 2 months, and aged 18 to 65 years. Patients with other autoimmune diseases, uncontrolled infections, pregnancy or lactation were excluded. Diagnosis was based on clinical symptoms, serum thyroxine, TRAb, thyroid ultrasound and orbital computed tomography. Using Ficoll-Paque density gradient centrifugation, PBMCs were isolated from 8.5 to 10 ml of fresh peripheral blood. Trizol reagent was used to extract the total RNA, and its quality was then checked on an Agilent 2100 Bioanalyzer.

TCR beta CDR3 regions were amplified from RNA transcripts for repertoire sequencing. The first round was an RT-PCR using HTBI primers with the Qiagen OneStep RT-PCR kit, and this first round was followed by a second-round multiplex PCR, then size selection and purification. Libraries were sequenced paired-end with 100 bp reads on an Illumina HiSeq2000. In the authors' own workflow: Reads were processed with SOAPnuke, discarding reads with adapters, uncalled bases, mean Phred below 15, or no exact constant-primer or identifier match. COPE v1.2.5 was used to merge high-quality paired reads. Each unique nucleotide sequence was treated as a clonotype, and MiTCR v1.1 was used to align the clonotypes to the IMGT TRB V, D and J references. The analysis was limited to V-J combinations with a frequency above 0.0001, which together covered 98% to 99.2% of repertoires. For each V-J combination, a TCR clonal expansion and chaos score was defined as the ratio of F50 clonal expansion to chaos observed in the TCRdist matrix. Welch's t-statistics and random forest were used to narrow the features down to about a dozen V-J combinations, which were then fed into a naive Bayes classifier. The Morisita-Horn index was used to measure how similar the thyroid and blood repertoires were. TCRdb trimmed public reads at Q25 via fastp, called clones via MiXCR and kept in-frame beta chains. Rows with one shared CDR3 protein collapse into an entry with the most common genes and DNA. TCRdb's processing, not the authors' own work, is the source of the V and J calls. The sample has hundreds of thousands of distinct CDR3 sequences on record, under 25% of them singletons. In total, the top ten clones hold around 3% of the sample.

Recombination connected TRBV6-1 to TRBJ2-5; no confident D gene assignment can be made. The sequenced sample was peripheral blood. The receptor's source is a woman between 18 and 30 years old with stable Graves' hyperthyroidism. Donor details come from another sample of the same person, matched by shared clones. The CDR3 protein is CASGNQDPETQYF. In nucleotide form, the sequence is TGTGCCAGCGGGAACCAGGACCCCGAGACCCAGTACTTC.